These 7 T cell receptor beta chains share one sample of origin, sequenced in a study of breast tumors, draining lymph nodes, adjacent tissues. TCRdb used MiXCR to reprocess the multiplex PCR reads, holding one entry per CDR3 protein. In the table there are under 45,000 distinct CDR3 sequences, around a third of which are singletons. The sequenced material came from breast tumor tissue. The receptor source for this set is a female donor with breast cancer. Some clones in this sample may be carry-over from other donors' samples.

This clonotype was observed at least ten times. The V gene is TRBV7-9, the J gene TRBJ1-5; D is undetermined. Germline values: CDR1 SEHNR, CDR2 FQNEAQ (reference sequence). This CDR3 has 12 residues. Trimming removed 5 bases at V and 2 bases at J, with 4 bases between. For the CDR3, the DNA is TGTGCCAGCAGCCAGGGCAATCAGCCCCAGCATTTT. It encodes CASSQGNQPQHF.

The table lists this clonotype with many counts. The V gene is TRBV20-1, the J gene TRBJ2-1; 8 bases align to TRBD2. Germline V CDR1 and CDR2: DFQATT, SNEGSKA (reference sequence). The junction had 10 bases not matched to a gene; V was cut back by 5 bases and J by 4 bases. The CDR3 is 15 amino acids. In DNA, the CDR3 is TGCAGTGCTGCGGGACAAGTAGCGGGATACAATGAGCAGTTCTTC. Residues: CSAAGQVAGYNEQFF.

A word on this clonotype: This CDR3 fails to terminate in the conserved phenylalanine or tryptophan, so it likely reflects a read error. V usage is TRBV30 and J usage is TRBJ1-5; D possibly corresponds to TRBD1 (6 bases). Germline lookup yields CDR1 GTSNPN and CDR2 SVGIG (reference sequence). The CDR3 has 16 amino acids. Trimming removed 2 bases at V and 3 bases at J, with 17 bases between. In DNA, the CDR3 is TGTGCCTGGAGTCCCCAGGACAGACGGCACAATCAGCCCCAGCATTCT. It specifies CAWSPQDRRHNQPQHS.

This clonotype was seen ten or more times. CDR3 protein: CASTPERTGVYGYTF. The CDR3 DNA sequence: TGTGCCAGCACCCCGGAAAGGACAGGGGTCTATGGCTACACCTTC. The chain joins TRBV6-5 to TRBJ1-2; 9 bases are a match to TRBD1. After removal of 7 bases from V and 4 bases from J, the junction contained 10 bases not matched to a gene. Germline loops: CDR1 MNHEY, CDR2 SVGAGI. The CDR3 extends over 15 amino acids.

This clonotype was counted ten times or more. The J gene is TRBJ2-7, the V gene TRBV5-1, with a tentative D call TRBD2 (5 bases). CDR1 and CDR2 (germline): SGHRS, YFSETQ. This CDR3 has 14 residues. The ends were cut back, 5 bases at V and 3 bases at J, with 15 bases in the middle. Here the CDR3 reads CASRTRGGDYEQYF. As DNA, the CDR3 is TGCGCCAGCAGGACCCGGGGTGGGGACTACGAGCAGTACTTC.

This clonotype was observed a handful of times. CDR3 in DNA: TGTGCCAGCAGCGGGGAAGAGACCCAGTACTTC. Translating it yields CASSGEETQYF. V gene TRBV25-1 combines with J gene TRBJ2-5, with D possibly matching TRBD2 (5 bases). Germline CDR1 and CDR2: MGHDK and SYGVNS. Trimming removed 6 bases from V and 3 bases from J, with 5 bases in between. The CDR3 is 11 residues long. Using reference TRBV25-1 and TRBJ2-5 for the parts outside the CDR3, the full variable domain is EADIYQTPRYLVIGTGKKITLECSQTMGHDKMYWYQQDPGMELHLIHYSYGVNSTEKGDLSSESTVSRIRTEHFPLTLESARPSHTSQYLCASSGEETQYFGPGTRLLVL.

The chain employs TRBV5-5 and TRBJ2-1; 10 bases agree with TRBD2. CDR1 is SGHKS and CDR2 is YYEKEE in the germline V gene (reference sequence). This CDR3 spans 14 amino acids. V was clipped by 0 bases and J by 12 bases; unmatched bases: 6. The CDR3 reads CASSLGLAGGWQFF. Here the CDR3 DNA reads TGTGCCAGCAGCTTGGGACTAGCGGGTGGGTGGCAGTTCTTC.